This TCR beta chain was captured by sequencing in a study of T-cell reconstitution after alpha-beta-depleted transplantation in children. Germline V gene data show CDR1 as SGHRS and CDR2 as YFSETQ. The CDR3 contains 14 residues. Trimming at V came to 1 base and at J to 5 bases, leaving 3 bases not matched to a gene. This clonotype was picked up a small number of times. A TCRbeta library incorporating unique molecular identifiers was prepared. Each CDR3 protein is one row after TCRdb ran MiXCR on the PCR reads. The sample holds 200,000 to 250,000 distinct CDR3 sequences; around 9.6% are singletons and the top ten take roughly 6.2%.

The sample here was PBMCs from the stem cell graft donor, taken from the stem cell graft. The rearrangement joins TRBV5-1 to TRBJ2-7, with 10 bases identical to TRBD1. The TCR originated in a human donor who donated a stem cell graft to a child with acute lymphoblastic leukemia. CDR3: CASSLLGTGDEQYF. As DNA, the CDR3 is TGCGCCAGCAGCTTGTTAGGGACAGGGGACGAGCAGTACTTC.